One sample yielded the 29 T cell receptor beta chains listed below, sequenced in a study of T cell changes during pregnancy in multiple sclerosis. The method was immunoSEQ multiplex PCR; TCRdb's version includes in-frame clones alone and lacks a portion of them. The sample holds tens of thousands of clones, nearly 95% seen once. Sequenced here: peripheral blood, sampled in the first trimester of pregnancy. These receptors were obtained from a female donor with multiple sclerosis, enrolled in a pregnancy study.

The chain recombines TRBV9 with TRBJ1-2; 7 nucleotides line up with TRBD1. CDR3 length: 13 residues. The germline gives CDR1 SGDLS, CDR2 YYNGEE. The junction had 2 bases not matched to a gene; V was cut back by 0 bases and J by 6 bases. The CDR3 loop reads CASSVGTGDGYTF. The DNA for the CDR3 is TGTGCCAGCAGCGTAGGGACAGGAGATGGCTACACCTTC.

This chain connects TRBV7-2 to TRBJ1-6; perhaps TRBD1 as D (5 bases). Germline V gives CDR1 SGHTA, CDR2 FQGNSA. This CDR3 is built from 15 residues. Trimming cost V 1 base and J 6 bases, with 10 bases left between them. CDR3 loop: CASSLGAGFNSPLHF. For the CDR3, the DNA is TGTGCCAGCAGCTTAGGGGCAGGGTTTAATTCACCCCTCCACTTT.

This chain connects TRBV7-2 to TRBJ2-1; TRBD1 aligns across 7 bases. Losses at the gene ends were 2 bases for V and 0 bases for J; bases not matched to a gene: 1. CDR3 length equals 15 residues. Germline CDR1 reads SGHTA; CDR2 reads FQGNSA. The CDR3 nucleotides read TGTGCCAGCAGCTTAAGACAGGGCTCCTACAATGAGCAGTTCTTC. Translated: CASSLRQGSYNEQFF. The whole variable domain, filled in from reference TRBV7-2 and TRBJ2-1, reads GAGVSQSPSNKVTEKGKDVELRCDPISGHTALYWYRQSLGQGLEFLIYFQGNSAPDKSGLPSDRFSAERTGGSVSTLTIQRTQQEDSAVYLCASSLRQGSYNEQFFGPGTRLTVL.

The chain uses TRBV4-2 and TRBJ1-1; D gene uncertain. This CDR3 contains 14 residues. V was cut by 1 base and J by 0 bases, with 6 bases left in between. Germline assignment: CDR1 LGHNA and CDR2 YNFKEQ. The CDR3, as DNA: TGTGCCAGCAGCCAAGGGAGTTTGAACACTGAAGCTTTCTTT. This translates into CASSQGSLNTEAFF.

V is TRBV19 and J is TRBJ2-7; 9 bases match TRBD1. Per the germline V gene, CDR1 is LNHDA and CDR2 is SQIVND (reference sequence). Trimming took 6 bases from V and 0 from J; bases not matched to a gene: 9. This CDR3 contains 16 residues. DNA of the CDR3: TGTGCCAGTAGCCTTCGGACAGGGGATTACTCCTACGAGCAGTACTTC. This sequence encodes CASSLRTGDYSYEQYF.

The chain links TRBV4-2 to TRBJ2-7, with D maybe TRBD2 (5 bases). V lost 4 bases and J 0 bases, leaving 16 bases between the germline ends. The germline CDR1 and CDR2 sequences are LGHNA and YNFKEQ. The CDR3 spans 16 residues. DNA of the CDR3: TGTGCCAGCAGCCCCGCCGGAGAGGGAAGCTCCTACGAGCAGTACTTC. Translated, it gives CASSPAGEGSSYEQYF.

The chain has TRBV6-4 and TRBJ2-3, with 9 nucleotides matching TRBD1. In germline, CDR1 is MRHNA, CDR2 SNTAGT. This CDR3 has 15 amino acids. Losses at the gene ends were 2 bases for V and 5 bases for J; bases not matched to a gene: 5. CDR3 sequence: CASSDRTGAGDTQYF. CDR3 in DNA: TGTGCCAGCAGTGACCGGACAGGGGCGGGAGATACGCAGTATTTT.

The V gene is TRBV30, the J gene TRBJ2-7, with D possibly being TRBD2 (5 bases). The V end lost 0 bases, the J end lost 3 bases, and 12 bases lay between the germline ends. CDR3 length: 14 amino acids. Germline CDR1 reads GTSNPN; CDR2 reads SVGIG (reference sequence). Here the CDR3 reads CAWSVGVAGYEQYF. The DNA for the CDR3 is TGTGCCTGGAGTGTCGGGGTAGCTGGCTACGAGCAGTACTTC. The full variable domain, rest sourced from reference TRBV30 and TRBJ2-7, is SQTIHQWPATLVQPVGSPLSLECTVEGTSNPNLYWYRQAAGRGLQLLFYSVGIGQISSEVPQNLSASRPQDRQFILSSKKLLLSDSGFYLCAWSVGVAGYEQYFGPGTRLTVT.

J is TRBJ1-1 and V is TRBV18; tentative D call: TRBD1 (5 bases). Germline assignment: CDR1 KGHSH and CDR2 LQKENI. CDR3 length: 13 amino acids. V lost 8 bases and J lost 3, with 13 bases in between. DNA for the CDR3: TGTGCCAGCGGCCACGACAGAGACACTGAAGCTTTCTTT. It codes for CASGHDRDTEAFF.

This chain links TRBV6-1 with TRBJ2-7; D is possibly TRBD2 (6 bases). Trimming shortened V by 6 bases and J by 1 base, and 10 bases separated the two germline ends. The CDR3 length is 13 residues. CDR1 MNHNS and CDR2 SASEGT come from the germline V gene. Here the CDR3 reads CASRREVSYEQYF. CDR3 bases: TGTGCCAGCAGAAGGGAGGTTTCCTACGAGCAGTACTTC.

This rearrangement joins TRBV6-5 to TRBJ1-1, with D maybe TRBD1 (6 bases). V was clipped by 6 bases and J by 3 bases, with 14 bases between them. The length of the CDR3 is 14 residues. The germline CDR1 and CDR2 sequences are MNHEY and SVGAGI. The CDR3 nucleotides read TGTGCCAGCAGAACGTCGGACAGATACACTGAAGCTTTCTTT. The encoded protein is CASRTSDRYTEAFF.

This chain links TRBV5-4 with TRBJ2-7, with D perhaps TRBD2 (6 bases). V was shortened by 3 bases and J by 3 bases, with 7 bases between the two germline ends. CDR1 is SGHNT, CDR2 YYREEE, per germline (reference sequence). This CDR3 contains 12 residues. The CDR3 spells CASSSGVYEQYF. CDR3 nucleotides: TGTGCCAGCAGCTCGGGAGTCTACGAGCAGTACTTC.

DNA for the CDR3: TGTGCCAGCAGCCCAGGGGAGGGCTATGGCTACACCTTC. Its translation: CASSPGEGYGYTF. V is TRBV5-6 and J is TRBJ1-2; D perhaps matches TRBD1 (6 bases). Trimming took 4 bases from V and 4 from J, leaving 11 bases between them. Germline CDR1 and CDR2: SGHDT and YYEEEE. The CDR3 has 13 residues.

The rearrangement uses TRBV14 and TRBJ2-7, with TRBD1 matching over 9 bases. The CDR3 covers 15 residues. The trim removed 4 bases at V and 4 bases at J, leaving 8 bases unmatched. Germline lookup yields CDR1 SGHDN and CDR2 FVKESK. The CDR3 coding sequence is TGTGCCAGCAGCCCGCAGACAGGGGGTTGGTACGAGCAGTACTTC. Translated, it gives CASSPQTGGWYEQYF.

The chain employs TRBV4-3 and TRBJ2-2; D perhaps matches TRBD1 (5 bases). Germline V CDR1 and CDR2: LGHNA, YSLEER. The CDR3 consists of 18 residues. Between the trimmed V and J ends, which lost 5 bases and 0 bases, there was a span of 19 bases. The CDR3, as DNA: TGCGCCAGCAGCGAGTACAAAGGGGCCGCGGCGAACACCGGGGAGCTGTTTTTT. It encodes CASSEYKGAAANTGELFF.

The chain links TRBV4-1 to TRBJ2-1; D call uncertain. The V gene lost 3 bases and the J gene lost 6 bases, with 9 bases spanning the gap. CDR3 length equals 13 residues. Germline V gives CDR1 MGHRA, CDR2 YSYEKL. CDR3 sequence reads: CASSHRYSNEQFF. DNA for the CDR3: TGCGCCAGCAGCCACAGATACAGCAATGAGCAGTTCTTC.

The chain links TRBV5-6 to TRBJ2-1, with 9 positions matching TRBD2. Germline CDR1 SGHDT, CDR2 YYEEEE. Losses at the gene ends were 9 bases for V and 9 bases for J; bases not matched to a gene: 7. The CDR3 runs to 12 residues. This CDR3 reads CATAGGRGEQFF. The CDR3 DNA sequence: TGTGCCACAGCGGGGGGCCGGGGTGAGCAGTTCTTC. Complete variable domain (other parts from reference TRBV5-6 and TRBJ2-1): DAGVTQSPTHLIKTRGQQVTLRCSPKSGHDTVSWYQQALGQGPQFIFQYYEEEERQRGNFPDRFSGHQFPNYSSELNVNALLLGDSALYLCATAGGRGEQFFGPGTRLTVL.

In DNA, the CDR3 is TGTGCCAGCAGTTATAAAGCGGGGGCGCAAGGGGATACGCAGTATTTT. This translates into CASSYKAGAQGDTQYF. The chain links TRBV6-5 to TRBJ2-3; 8 bases agree with TRBD2. Germline V gene data show CDR1 as MNHEY and CDR2 as SVGAGI. This CDR3 region has 16 residues. Trimming at V came to 3 bases and at J to 6 bases, leaving 11 bases not matched to a gene.

The J gene is TRBJ1-5, the V gene TRBV6-6; D unclear. Germline V gene sequence: CDR1 MNHNY, CDR2 SVGAGI (reference sequence). Trimming shortened V by 5 bases and J by 11 bases, and 19 bases separated the two germline ends. This CDR3 is built from 14 residues. The CDR3 DNA reads TGTGCCAGCAGTACCGACCGCCCCCAGGCCGCCCAGCATTTT. Residues: CASSTDRPQAAQHF.

This clone appeared a single time. The CDR3 region has the DNA TGTGCCAGCACCCTCTCGGGGGTTGGCTATGGCTACACCTTC. It yields the protein CASTLSGVGYGYTF. The chain recombines TRBV6-1 with TRBJ1-2; maybe TRBD1 (5 bases). V lost 7 bases and J lost 4, with 16 bases in between. Germline loops: CDR1 MNHNS, CDR2 SASEGT. The CDR3 loop spans 14 amino acids.

The chain employs TRBV10-3 and TRBJ2-3, with TRBD2 matching over 14 bases. V shed 0 bases, J shed 2 bases, and the junction held 4 bases outside the gene matches. CDR1 ENHRY and CDR2 SYGVKD come from the germline V gene. CDR3 length: 18 amino acids. The CDR3 bases are TGTGCCATCAGTGAGTCGAGACTAGCGGGGGGGCCCACAGATACGCAGTATTTT. It translates to CAISESRLAGGPTDTQYF.

This clone has more than one count but fewer than ten. The chain joins TRBV4-2 to TRBJ1-1; D is unclear. V lost 5 bases to trimming and J lost 6 bases, with 13 bases between them. Germline CDR1 and CDR2: LGHNA and YNFKEQ. The CDR3 spans 13 residues. The CDR3 sequence is CASSSYLVAEAFF. CDR3 coding DNA: TGTGCCAGCAGCTCGTACTTGGTAGCTGAAGCTTTCTTT.

J is TRBJ2-7 and V is TRBV12-5, with D possibly matching TRBD2 (5 bases). The CDR3 has 15 residues. The V and J ends lost 1 base and 3 bases respectively, with 13 bases between them. In germline, CDR1 is LGHNT, CDR2 FRNRAP. The CDR3 bases are TGTGCTAGTGGTTTGGCCCTGCGACTAAACTACGAGCAGTACTTC. As protein: CASGLALRLNYEQYF. The whole variable domain, filled in from reference TRBV12-5 and TRBJ2-7, reads DARVTQTPRHKVTEMGQEVTMRCQPILGHNTVFWYRQTMMQGLELLAYFRNRAPLDDSGMPKDRFSAEMPDATLATLKIQPSEPRDSAVYFCASGLALRLNYEQYFGPGTRLTVT.

The chain couples TRBV7-9 to TRBJ2-7, with TRBD2 identical over 10 bases. CDR3 length equals 17 residues. Trimming removed 3 bases from V and 5 bases from J; junction bases left unmatched: 13. CDR1 SEHNR and CDR2 FQNEAQ come from the germline V gene (reference sequence). The CDR3 protein is CASSLKTSGLFTHEQYF. The CDR3 DNA reads as TGTGCCAGCAGCTTGAAGACTAGCGGGCTTTTCACCCACGAGCAGTACTTC. Using reference TRBV7-9 and TRBJ2-7 for the parts outside the CDR3, the full variable domain is DTGVSQNPRHKITKRGQNVTFRCDPISEHNRLYWYRQTLGQGPEFLTYFQNEAQLEKSRLLSDRFSAERPKGSFSTLEIQRTEQGDSAMYLCASSLKTSGLFTHEQYFGPGTRLTVT.

The gene calls are TRBV9 and TRBJ2-7, with TRBD1 matching over 7 bases. The CDR3 totals 16 residues. Unmatched junction bases numbered 9, after V lost 3 bases and J lost 0 bases. The germline V gene encodes CDR1 SGDLS and CDR2 YYNGEE. The CDR3: CASSGEGQSSSYEQYF. DNA for the CDR3: TGTGCCAGCAGCGGAGAGGGACAGTCGAGCTCCTACGAGCAGTACTTC.

The chain is built from TRBV11-3 and TRBJ2-7, with D possibly matching TRBD2 (5 bases). This CDR3 has 13 residues. The ends were cut back, 5 bases at V and 5 bases at J, with 13 bases in the middle. CDR1 SGHNT and CDR2 YENEEA come from the germline V gene. The CDR3, as DNA: TGTGCCAGCAGCCCCGGAACCGGGGACGAGCAGTACTTC. Its translation: CASSPGTGDEQYF.

V is TRBV7-9 and J is TRBJ2-7; tentative D call: TRBD2 (6 bases). Germline CDR1 SEHNR, CDR2 FQNEAQ (reference sequence). The CDR3 loop spans 15 amino acids. The germline V and J ends were trimmed by 5 bases and 7 bases, with 21 bases remaining between them. The CDR3 region is CASSLQTVRAGEQYF. CDR3 bases: TGTGCCAGCAGCCTTCAGACAGTTCGTGCGGGGGAGCAGTACTTC.

CDR3 nucleotides: TGTGCCAGCAGCTCAAATAGCGGGGGTGGTCGTAATGAGCAGTTCTTC. Translating it yields CASSSNSGGGRNEQFF. The rearrangement links TRBV7-3 to TRBJ2-1, with 9 bases identical to TRBD2. CDR1 SGHTA and CDR2 FQGTGA come from the germline V gene. Trimming removed 4 bases from V and 7 bases from J; junction bases left unmatched: 11. CDR3 length: 16 amino acids.

The V and J genes are TRBV7-9 and TRBJ2-5; the D gene is possibly TRBD2 (6 bases). The CDR3 runs 13 residues. V lost 10 bases, J lost 7 bases, and 19 bases lay in between. Per the germline V gene, CDR1 is SEHNR and CDR2 is FQNEAQ (reference sequence). The CDR3 loop reads CATGDSNLRTQYF. The DNA of the CDR3 is TGTGCCACGGGAGACAGCAACCTTCGGACCCAGTACTTC.